The present entry profiles one T cell receptor beta chain with its context. This clone's antigen is unknown. No quality values exist for individual bases; no much larger clone is one base distant. Between the V and J ends, shortened by 3 bases and 1 base respectively, the junction contains 16 bases. The CDR3 runs 17 residues from the cysteine to the phenylalanine. CDR3 DNA only is kept here, 51 bases in frame from base 1. Reading the germline V gene gives CDR1 SGHTA and CDR2 FQGNSA. This record belongs to a study of shared clonotypes between healthy human individuals (dated by TCRdb to the early 2020s). Turning to the overall study: A couple of women and a few men aged 18 to 49 years were included in the cohort. For each donor, CD4 naive and CD4 memory were each run on three plates, CD8 naive on two plates, and CD8 memory on one plate. To estimate repertoire size and how much clonotype sharing occurs between individuals, the study deeply sequenced the blood TCR repertoires of 4 to 6 healthy adults. To increase sequencing depth and limit assay-specific biases, TCR repertoire library preparation and sequencing were carried out by different laboratories using diverse techniques. Between about 0.9 and 8.9 billion PBMCs per donor were obtained by leukapheresis.

Using the deep immunoSEQ assay, multiplex PCR amplified TCR CDR3 regions from genomic DNA. For each cell subset, the extracted genomic DNA was distributed evenly across all wells of several immunoSEQ 96-well plates, and each plate served as one replicate. For sorted subsets, each replicate PCR was loaded with 150 to 250 ng genomic DNA, equivalent to 30,000 or so T cell genomes. The purified libraries were quantified using a Qubit 3.0 fluorometer, sized with a Bioanalyzer 2100, and then quantified again using the KAPA Library Quantification kit. Every immunoSEQ 96-well plate was sequenced on a separate single-read 150-cycle Illumina NextSeq 550 flow cell. Per the source publication's procedure: Because the immunoSEQ output included only junctional sequences and no quality scores, the filtering could not be the same as the filtering used for full-length reads. Sequences were annotated with PyIR, a Python wrapper for IgBLAST v1.9, using IMGT germline references to assign V/J genes and CDR3. Reads were filtered out if the reads had weak V/J assignments (E-value above 1e-6), no CDR3, stop codons, out-of-frame junctions, or ambiguous translated residues. A V3J clonotype was defined by an identical inferred V gene, J gene, and CDR3 amino acid sequence. The percentage overlap between two repertoires was calculated by dividing the number of shared unique clonotypes by the size of the smaller repertoire. Three approaches were used to assess repertoire richness: RTK rarefaction, the Chao1 estimator, and Recon v2.1 estimates of unobserved clonotypes. OLGA was used to compute generation probabilities for all TCRbeta clonotypes that the gDNA method yielded from a few donors. Entries here come from immuneACCESS through TCRdb and include only in-frame sequences with V and J called. Some clones fail to appear in such tables; in the studies checked, an unresolved V gene covers under half of the shortfall, and the cause of the remainder is unknown. V, J and clone size reflect that table, while D and trimming were determined from the DNA. The sample table lists about 980,000 clones, about three quarters of them with a count of one. The leading ten clones occupy nearly 1.5% of the sample.

Donors were healthy HIV-negative adults with no recently reported acute infections or vaccinations. Every donor was a Caucasian adult living in Nashville, Tennessee, USA. CD4+ T cells were enriched by magnetic negative selection; naive cells were then positively selected on CD45RA, and the negative fraction formed the memory subset. Blood was obtained by leukapheresis, after which PBMCs were separated by Ficoll-Histopaque density gradient centrifugation and cryopreserved in liquid nitrogen vapor phase. Analytical flow cytometry was used to check the purity and quantity of every magnetically sorted T cell population. Each sorted fraction had its genomic DNA isolated and then quantified by UV absorbance on a Nanodrop 2000c. What the work shows at the level of the full study, not this receptor alone: Across a few donors, approximately 4.9% of naive CD4, 3% to 4% of naive CD8, about 2% of memory CD4, and 0.4% to 0.45% of memory CD8 clonotypes were shared. Compared with non-shared clonotypes, the clonotypes found in all four sorted-subset donors had higher generation probabilities. Only blood was sampled, and tissue TCR repertoires likely differ from those in blood. Because the study included a small number of donors, the genetic and exposure-history diversity represented was limited. Based on pairwise subsampling, the degree of clonotype sharing among donors was expected to be affected by sequencing depth. Estimated clonotype richness was generally larger for naive than for memory subsets. Rarefaction of sorted-subset datasets indicated incomplete sequencing despite the large sequencing depth.

The sequence was collected from a man aged 18 to 30 in good health. This chain joins TRBV7-2 to TRBJ2-1, with a tentative D gene TRBD2 over 6 matching bases. Sequenced sample: memory CD4+ T cells sorted from blood. In the paper's terms, the cell subset or site label means: CD45RA-negative fraction. The CDR3 reads as follows: CASSLWGVGTSYNEQFF. The DNA sequence is as follows: TGTGCCAGCAGCTTGTGGGGGGTGGGGACGTCCTACAATGAGCAGTTCTTC.